The 24 T cell receptor beta chains below all came from one sample that was sequenced in a study of cytomegalovirus exposure and HLA in healthy donors. PCR primers comprised 60 Vbeta and 13 Jbeta primers. Sequenced by immunoSEQ multiplex PCR; TCRdb stores in-frame clones only, minus some. Of about 160,000 clones listed, around 80% were seen once; the top ten hold 3.1%. The sequencing input was PBMCs. The source is a woman between 45 and 60 years old in good health and CMV-seropositive.

The chain combines TRBV28 with TRBJ2-7, with 10 bases identical to TRBD2. The CDR3 is 15 residues long. V lost 4 bases, J lost 1 base, and 4 bases stayed unmatched. Per the germline V gene, CDR1 is MDHEN and CDR2 is SYDVKM. Here the CDR3 DNA reads TGTGCCAGCAGTTCCTTACTAGCGGGATCCTACGAGCAGTACTTC. Translated: CASSSLLAGSYEQYF.

The chain is built from TRBV18 and TRBJ1-1, with a weak D call TRBD1 (5 bases). V lost 3 bases and J 0 bases, leaving 8 bases between the germline ends. The V gene's germline CDR1 is KGHSH and CDR2 LQKENI. The CDR3 contains 14 residues. The CDR3 DNA reads as TGTGCCAGCTCACCGACAGACCTGAACACTGAAGCTTTCTTT. It translates to CASSPTDLNTEAFF.

The gene calls are TRBV4-2 and TRBJ1-6; D perhaps matches TRBD1 (6 bases). There are 16 residues in the CDR3. Germline V lookup: CDR1 LGHNA, CDR2 YNFKEQ. Trimming stripped 1 base from V and 7 bases from J, with 14 bases between. The chain's CDR3 is CASSQAVGGRNSPLHF. The CDR3 coding sequence is TGTGCCAGCAGCCAAGCGGTCGGGGGGCGGAATTCACCCCTCCACTTT.

The gene calls are TRBV6-1 and TRBJ1-2; 8 positions agree with TRBD1. The germline gives CDR1 MNHNS, CDR2 SASEGT. Trimming took 7 bases from V and 1 from J; bases not matched to a gene: 5. The CDR3 runs 14 residues. The CDR3 DNA follows: TGTGCCAGCACCGGGACAGGCAATAACTATGGCTACACCTTC. It specifies CASTGTGNNYGYTF.

CDR3 region: CASSLFRPETQYF. CDR3 nucleotide sequence: TGTGCCAGCAGCTTGTTCAGGCCAGAGACCCAGTACTTC. This chain joins TRBV5-6 and TRBJ2-5; D is unresolved. The germline V and J ends were trimmed by 1 base and 4 bases, with 8 bases remaining between them. The CDR3 totals 13 residues. CDR1 and CDR2 from the germline V gene are SGHDT and YYEEEE.

This clone was seen just once. This chain joins TRBV28 and TRBJ1-4; tentative D call: TRBD1 (6 bases). This CDR3 is 14 amino acids long. The germline gives CDR1 MDHEN, CDR2 SYDVKM. Trimming removed 4 bases from V and 4 bases from J, with 10 bases in between. This CDR3 is CASSSGAVNEKLFF. In DNA form, the CDR3 reads TGTGCCAGCAGTTCAGGGGCAGTTAATGAAAAACTGTTTTTT.

This rearrangement joins TRBV5-1 to TRBJ2-6, with a tentative D call TRBD2 (5 bases). This CDR3 comprises 16 residues. Germline values: CDR1 SGHRS, CDR2 YFSETQ. Between the trimmed V and J ends, which lost 4 bases and 0 bases, there was a span of 11 bases. The CDR3 DNA follows: TGCGCCAGCAGCACTGGACGGGACTCTGGGGCCAACGTCCTGACTTTC. This encodes CASSTGRDSGANVLTF.

This clone is a singleton in its sample. The chain is built from TRBV5-1 and TRBJ1-4; unclear D gene. The CDR3 extends over 15 amino acids. From germline, CDR1 is SGHRS and CDR2 YFSETQ. V lost 0 bases, J lost 4 bases, and 10 bases lay in between. The CDR3 is CASSLAAGSNEKLFF. CDR3 nucleotides: TGCGCCAGCAGCTTGGCGGCGGGTAGTAATGAAAAACTGTTTTTT.

This clone was detected once. V and J are TRBV13 and TRBJ2-2; D possibly corresponds to TRBD1 (5 bases). Between the trimmed V and J ends, which lost 1 base and 5 bases, there was a span of 8 bases. Germline V gene sequence: CDR1 PRHDT, CDR2 FYEKMQ (reference sequence). The CDR3 runs 14 residues. CDR3 in DNA: TGTGCCAGCAGCTTAGTGGGGCGAACCGGGGAGCTGTTTTTT. Encoded protein: CASSLVGRTGELFF. The full variable domain, with the rest looked up from reference TRBV13 and TRBJ2-2, is AAGVIQSPRHLIKEKRETATLKCYPIPRHDTVYWYQQGPGQDPQFLISFYEKMQSDKGSIPDRFSAQQFSDYHSELNMSSLELGDSALYFCASSLVGRTGELFFGEGSRLTVL.

The V and J genes are TRBV7-9 and TRBJ1-1; D not certain. Germline V gene sequence: CDR1 SEHNR, CDR2 FQNEAQ (reference sequence). The CDR3 runs to 13 residues. V was cut by 2 bases and J by 2 bases, with 6 bases left in between. The CDR3 region has the DNA TGTGCCAGCAGCTTACGGAGTAACACTGAAGCTTTCTTT. The encoded protein is CASSLRSNTEAFF.

The chain recombines TRBV7-2 with TRBJ2-1; 7 nucleotides align to TRBD2. The germline CDR1 and CDR2 sequences are SGHTA and FQGNSA. The CDR3 is 14 residues long. V trimming: 6 bases; J trimming: 3 bases; junction bases outside the gene matches: 5. This chain's CDR3 is CASRRGGIYNEQFF. CDR3 nucleotides: TGTGCCAGCAGGAGGGGAGGGATCTACAATGAGCAGTTCTTC. The whole variable domain, filled in from reference TRBV7-2 and TRBJ2-1, reads GAGVSQSPSNKVTEKGKDVELRCDPISGHTALYWYRQSLGQGLEFLIYFQGNSAPDKSGLPSDRFSAERTGGSVSTLTIQRTQQEDSAVYLCASRRGGIYNEQFFGPGTRLTVL.

The rearrangement links TRBV10-3 to TRBJ2-5; D unresolved. The CDR3 is 14 residues long. Trimming removed 2 bases at V and 1 base at J, with 8 bases between. The germline gives CDR1 ENHRY, CDR2 SYGVKD. The CDR3 DNA reads as TGTGCCATCAGTGAGAGCAGGTCCCAAGAGACCCAGTACTTC. Protein: CAISESRSQETQYF.

The chain combines TRBV28 with TRBJ2-7; D gene uncertain. Germline-derived CDR1 and CDR2 are MDHEN and SYDVKM. V lost 6 bases, J lost 0 bases, and 21 bases lay in between. This CDR3 is 17 amino acids long. CDR3 sequence: CASSEVSENLFSYEQYF. The CDR3 coding sequence is TGTGCCAGCAGCGAGGTCTCGGAGAATCTTTTCTCCTACGAGCAGTACTTC.

This clone was observed at least ten times. The genes are TRBV7-9 and TRBJ1-5; perhaps TRBD1 as D (5 bases). The germline V gene encodes CDR1 SEHNR and CDR2 FQNEAQ (reference sequence). This CDR3 is 12 amino acids long. V was pared by 11 bases and J by 4 bases, with 12 bases between. CDR3 in DNA: TGTGCCGGGGGGACTGATAATCAGCCCCAGCATTTT. It codes for CAGGTDNQPQHF.

CDR3 sequence: CASSLEGRVSQPQHF. CDR3 nucleotides: TGTGCCAGCAGTTTAGAAGGGCGGGTCAGCCAGCCCCAGCATTTT. The chain combines TRBV27 with TRBJ1-5, with unresolved D. CDR3 length: 15 amino acids. The germline V gene encodes CDR1 MNHEY and CDR2 SMNVEV (reference sequence). V dropped 2 bases and J dropped 7 bases, with 15 bases sitting between them.

The chain joins TRBV11-2 to TRBJ2-7, with 9 bases matching TRBD2. The CDR3 runs 16 residues. Germline loops: CDR1 SGHAT, CDR2 FQNNGV. V shed 2 bases, J shed 6 bases, and the junction held 11 bases outside the gene matches. DNA for the CDR3: TGTGCCAGCAGCTTATTACGGGCTAGCGGGGAACGCGAGCAGTACTTC. This translates into CASSLLRASGEREQYF.

V and J are TRBV2 and TRBJ2-7; TRBD2 matches 11 bases. The germline V gene encodes CDR1 SNHLY and CDR2 FYNNEI. This CDR3 has 16 residues. The ends lost 6 bases at V and 4 bases at J; junction bases unmatched: 11. CDR3 amino acids: CASSGLAGDLSYEQYF. The CDR3 bases are TGTGCCAGCAGCGGACTAGCGGGCGACCTATCTTACGAGCAGTACTTC.

The chain uses TRBV27 and TRBJ2-1, with TRBD2 matching 8 bases. J gave up 3 bases and V 1 base, and 8 bases lay outside the gene matches. The CDR3 contains 17 residues. CDR1 MNHEY and CDR2 SMNVEV come from the germline V gene (reference sequence). CDR3 DNA: TGTGCCAGCAGTTTATGGGGGACTAGGGGGGGCTACAATGAGCAGTTCTTC. The encoded protein is CASSLWGTRGGYNEQFF.

The chain uses TRBV4-1 and TRBJ2-7; D is possibly TRBD1 (5 bases). V gave up 2 bases and J gave up 5 bases, with 13 bases separating them. Germline V gene sequence: CDR1 MGHRA, CDR2 YSYEKL. The CDR3 has 14 amino acids. The CDR3 here is CASSQQGLSDEQYF. As DNA, the CDR3 is TGCGCCAGCAGCCAACAGGGCCTGAGCGACGAGCAGTACTTC.

This clone was seen a handful of times. The chain recombines TRBV30 with TRBJ1-6; D call uncertain. The CDR3 runs 13 residues. CDR1 and CDR2 (germline): GTSNPN, SVGIG (reference sequence). V dropped 2 bases and J dropped 7 bases, with 9 bases sitting between them. This CDR3 reads CAWSSDANSPLHF. CDR3 bases: TGTGCCTGGAGTTCCGATGCGAATTCACCCCTCCACTTT.

The chain couples TRBV5-4 to TRBJ2-5, with 8 bases matching TRBD2. Germline CDR1 reads SGHNT; CDR2 reads YYREEE (reference sequence). The V and J ends lost 2 bases and 3 bases, in that order; junction bases with no gene match: 9. The CDR3 is made up of 16 amino acids. The CDR3 sequence is CASSFPGLAGKETQYF. The DNA of the CDR3 is TGTGCCAGCAGCTTCCCGGGTCTAGCGGGTAAAGAGACCCAGTACTTC.

Remarks on this clone: One end of the junction fails to match germline, which may point to a read error. The rearrangement joins TRBV7-7 to TRBJ2-5; D is perhaps TRBD2 (6 bases). Germline V gene data show CDR1 as SSHAT and CDR2 as FNYEAQ (reference sequence). This CDR3 has 13 residues. The CDR3 region has the DNA TGTGCTAGCAGCTTAGGGACTGAAGAGACCCAGTACTTC. This translates into CASSLGTEETQYF.

This sequence joins TRBV4-3 and TRBJ1-4; possibly TRBD1 for D (5 bases). V lost 0 bases and J 3 bases, leaving 11 bases between the germline ends. The CDR3 contains 16 residues. CDR1 is LGHNA and CDR2 is YSLEER in the germline V gene. The CDR3 nucleotides are TGCGCCAGCAGCCAAGATGGGGCCTCACCTAATGAAAAACTGTTTTTT. The encoded protein is CASSQDGASPNEKLFF.

The CDR3 nucleotides read TGTGCCAGCAGCCAACAGCTAGGCTACAATGAGCAGTTCTTC. It translates to CASSQQLGYNEQFF. The V and J genes are TRBV14 and TRBJ2-1, with D uncertain. Germline loops: CDR1 SGHDN, CDR2 FVKESK. Trimming left V 2 bases short and J 3 bases short, with 8 bases between. The CDR3 length is 14 residues. The variable domain in full, completed from reference TRBV14 and TRBJ2-1, reads EAGVTQFPSHSVIEKGQTVTLRCDPISGHDNLYWYRRVMGKEIKFLLHFVKESKQDESGMPNNRFLAERTGGTYSTLKVQPAELEDSGVYFCASSQQLGYNEQFFGPGTRLTVL.